This note documents a single TCR beta chain sequence. What antigen it recognizes has not been identified. No base-level quality is on record; no much larger clone is a single base apart. From the cysteine up to the phenylalanine, the CDR3 has a length of 12 residues. This entry keeps only the CDR3 DNA: 36 bases, framed from base 1. Sequences ENHRY (CDR1) and SYGVKD (CDR2) are obtained from the germline V gene. V is reduced by 3 bases and J by 7 bases, leaving a spacing of 7 bases between them. Library preparation used the immunoSEQ multiplex PCR assay. RNA was extracted from all samples and reverse transcribed into cDNA as template for TCR sequencing. SuperScript III was used to make first-strand cDNA, primed with a 2:1 mix of oligo-dT and random hexamers. A synthetic immune receptor repertoire was used to gauge amplification bias, and whatever bias remained was removed computationally. The published analysis was carried out like this. Raw reads were preprocessed for error removal, and CDR3 was defined according to IMGT conventions as running from the conserved cysteine to phenylalanine. To get clonality, Shannon entropy was normalized by log2 of the number of productive unique TCRs and the result was subtracted from 1. Whether each scalp clone was CD4 or CD8 was inferred by checking scalp TCRbeta sequences against the CD4 and CD8 repertoires from sorted blood. TCRdb holds this immuneACCESS table with in-frame rearrangements only. Some clones are missing; in checked studies, unresolved V genes explain under half, and the rest has no known cause. Clone size and V and J calls were adopted from that table, with D and trimming inferred from the DNA. The sample includes around 100,000 clones, with roughly three fifths observed a single time. Roughly 3.5% of the sample is in the top ten clones.

This entry belongs to a study of CD8+ T cells in alopecia areata listed by TCRdb under 2018. Background for the entire study: The treated patients took part in an open-label pilot trial in which moderate-to-severe alopecia areata was treated with oral tofacitinib at 5 to 10 mg twice daily. Tofacitinib was given for 6 to 18 months, followed by 6 months of follow-up off drug to assess delayed response and recurrence. Disease severity in treated patients was measured with the SALT score, which quantifies the percentage of affected scalp surface area. To study T cell clonal expansion in alopecia areata, the researchers applied high-throughput TCRbeta sequencing to both the C3H/HeJ mouse model and human patients. In humans, TCRbeta sequencing was performed on scalp tissue and on sorted CD4+ and CD8+ peripheral blood T cells from healthy controls and from patients with patchy or totalis/universalis alopecia areata. Tofacitinib-treated patients had biopsies at baseline and at 4 and 24 weeks of treatment, with a later scalp biopsy in several patients. Clonality in the scalp was compared among normal scalp (n=4), patchy alopecia areata scalp (n=8), and alopecia totalis/universalis scalp (n=8). RNA came from the PAXgene miRNA kit for fixed scalp, the miRNeasy kit for PBMCs, and the RNeasy kit for mouse skin. Amplification of TCRbeta CDR3 regions was done by immunoSEQ multiplex PCR using 35 Vbeta forward primers and 13 Jbeta reverse primers. What the study reported, not specific to this receptor: Tofacitinib significantly decreased scalp clonality and the number of expanded CD8+ clones among the top 100 scalp clones. Because the treated cohort was small and had only one nonresponder, larger studies are needed to examine links between baseline CD8+ expansion and response. Lesional scalp, especially in alopecia totalis/universalis, showed higher clonality and more expanded CD8+ clones than normal scalp, suggesting antigenic drive. Shared TCR sequences between patients were less evident than in mice, which may be partly attributable to HLA diversity in the patient population. Unlike mouse skin, where gammadelta T cells dominate, normal human skin contains resident alphabeta T cells that get sequenced too, which complicates analysis of the scalp TCR repertoire. During tofacitinib treatment, many expanded lesional clones stuck around in both scalp and blood, and this persistence may partly explain why relapse happens after treatment is stopped.

The label giving this sample's time point can be read as: less than 25 weeks on oral tofacitinib. In light of the paper, this sample's treatment or condition label describes: oral pan-JAK inhibitor, 5-10 mg twice daily. From alopecia areata patients, peripheral blood was collected along with lesional scalp punch biopsies. PBMCs were isolated by density centrifugation and stained for CD3, CD4 and CD8, and CD4+ and CD8+ T cells were sorted on a FACSAria. Sequencing was performed on CD4+ T cells sorted from blood, taken at week 24, from a patient treated with tofacitinib. Recombination linked TRBV10-3 to TRBJ2-1; the D segment cannot be called with confidence. This clonotype originated in a human donor with alopecia areata. The DNA sequence is given as TGTGCCATCAGTGACCGGGCGAATGAGCAGTTCTTC. This codes for CAISDRANEQFF.